A selection of T cell receptor beta chains follows, all from one sample in a study of T cells after yellow fever vaccination. TCRdb ran MiXCR on the 5' RACE reads and lists one entry per CDR3 protein. The sample consists of roughly 140,000 distinct CDR3 sequences, 7.7% of them appearing once. The specimen comprised CD4+ T cells sorted from PBMCs, sampled 5 days after the yellow fever booster vaccination. The source is a young man who received the YFV17D yellow fever vaccine. CDR3s include the opening cysteine and the closing phenylalanine or tryptophan. The D gene is left open where the match is weak. A clone size is listed for some rows: how often the clone was seen (once, few, many), or a class if it is expanded.

J | D | size | V | DNA | CDR3
TRBJ2-7 | - | - | TRBV7-2 | TGTGCCAGCGCCAAAAGACCCATCGACTACGAGCAGTACTTC | CASAKRPIDYEQYF
TRBJ2-6 | TRBD1 | many | TRBV7-2 | TGTGCCAGCAGGCCCAGGGGGCTCGACTCTGGGGCCAACGTCCTGACTTTC | CASRPRGLDSGANVLTF
TRBJ2-5 | TRBD1 | - | TRBV30 | TGTGCCTGGAGTCTCCGCAGGGGGCTGCGAGAGACCCAGTACTTC | CAWSLRRGLRETQYF
TRBJ1-4 | - | many | TRBV15 | TGTGCCACCAGCGGGGGGAAGGGTGAAAAACTGTTTTTT | CATSGGKGEKLFF
TRBJ2-7 | TRBD1 | many | TRBV12-3/TRBV12-4 | TGTGCCAGCAGTTCGACGACAGGGTACGAGCAGTACTTC | CASSSTTGYEQYF
TRBJ2-7 | - | few | TRBV20-1 | TGCAGTGCAGCTACAGGTCCCTATGCCTCCTACGAGCAGTACTTC | CSAATGPYASYEQYF
TRBJ2-1 | - | many | TRBV20-1 | TGCAGTGCTCCACATCAACCCGGAGAGCAGTTCTTC | CSAPHQPGEQFF
TRBJ2-7 | TRBD2 | many | TRBV20-1 | TGCAGTGCAAATAAGCGGGAGGGCCTTTACGAGCAGTACTTC | CSANKREGLYEQYF
TRBJ2-7 | TRBD2 | many | TRBV5-1 | TGCGCCAGCATTCCTGGGAGCGGGAGTGGAGCCTACGAGCAGTACTTC | CASIPGSGSGAYEQYF
TRBJ2-3 | - | many | TRBV5-1 | TGCGCCAGCAGCTTGGGAGGCAGTGTGGTAGATACGCAGTATTTT | CASSLGGSVVDTQYF
TRBJ2-1 | TRBD2 | many | TRBV7-9 | TGTGCCAGCAGCCGACTAGCGGGATCTGAGCAGTTCTTC | CASSRLAGSEQFF
TRBJ1-1 | - | many | TRBV7-2 | TGTGCCAGCAGCTTTTCCAGAACGAACACTGAAGCTTTCTTT | CASSFSRTNTEAFF
TRBJ2-6 | - | many | TRBV20-1 | TGCAGTGCCAACAAGGACTCTGGGGCCAACGTCCTGACTTTC | CSANKDSGANVLTF
TRBJ1-2 | - | - | TRBV25-1 | TGTGCCAGCAGTGAATATGGCCTCGGCTACACCTTC | CASSEYGLGYTF
TRBJ2-2 | - | few | TRBV3-1 | TGTGCCAGCAGCCAAGGACCCCTAGCGATCCCGAGGGGAACCGGGGAGCTGTTTTTT | CASSQGPLAIPRGTGELFF
TRBJ2-5 | - | many | TRBV29-1 | TGCAGCGTTGGACAGCCCACAGGCGGAGAGACCCAGTACTTC | CSVGQPTGGETQYF
TRBJ2-4 | - | many | TRBV20-1 | TGCAGTGGGGACATGAGGAACATTCAGTACTTC | CSGDMRNIQYF
TRBJ2-3 | - | many | TRBV24-1 | TGTGCCACCAGTGGTCTGACAGGAGGTACAGATACGCAGTATTTT | CATSGLTGGTDTQYF
TRBJ2-7 | TRBD2 | many | TRBV7-2 | TGTGCCAGCAGCCCGAGCGGGACCTCCTACGAGCAGTACTTC | CASSPSGTSYEQYF
TRBJ2-7 | - | many | TRBV7-2 | TGTGCCAGCAGCCCCGAGATTTCGGGCGAGCAGTACTTC | CASSPEISGEQYF
TRBJ2-5 | - | many | TRBV5-1 | TGCGCCAGCAGTTTGGGGCCCCAGGGATCATCCGAGACCCAGTACTTC | CASSLGPQGSSETQYF
TRBJ2-5 | - | many | TRBV9 | TGTGCCAGCAGCGTAGGGCGGACGGCGGTCCAAGAGACCCAGTACTTC | CASSVGRTAVQETQYF
TRBJ2-1 | - | many | TRBV6-4 | TGTGCCAGCAGTGACTCGGGGGGCGCAGAGCAGTTCTTC | CASSDSGGAEQFF
TRBJ2-2 | TRBD2 | many | TRBV5-4 | TGTGCCAGCAGCTCGGGACTAGCGAACACCGGGGAGCTGTTTTTT | CASSSGLANTGELFF
TRBJ2-6 | - | few | TRBV25-1 | TGTGCCAGCGGAAAGGCAGGGGCGGTCACTGGGGCCAACGTCCTGACTTTC | CASGKAGAVTGANVLTF
TRBJ2-5 | TRBD1 | many | TRBV4-3 | TGCGCCAGCAGCCAAGTGCTGGGACAGGGAGGGACCCAGTACTTC | CASSQVLGQGGTQYF
TRBJ2-3 | TRBD1 | - | TRBV5-4 | TGTGCCAGCAGCTGGGGACAGGGGAGAGATACGCAGTATTTT | CASSWGQGRDTQYF
TRBJ2-5 | TRBD1 | many | TRBV14 | TGTGCCAGCAGCCAAGAACCGGGACAGAAAGAGACCCAGTACTTC | CASSQEPGQKETQYF
TRBJ2-3 | TRBD2 | many | TRBV19 | TGTGCCAGTAGTATAAGCGGGGGCACAGATACGCAGTATTTT | CASSISGGTDTQYF
TRBJ1-4 | - | many | TRBV20-1 | TGCAGTGCTAGAGGAGGATCATTTTATAATGAAAAACTGTTTTTT | CSARGGSFYNEKLFF
TRBJ2-3 | TRBD2 | many | TRBV6-5 | TGTGCCAGCAGTTACATAGCGGGATTGACAGATACGCAGTATTTT | CASSYIAGLTDTQYF
TRBJ2-5 | - | many | TRBV5-1 | TGCGCCAGCAGCTTGGATCCGCAGTACCAAGAGACCCAGTACTTC | CASSLDPQYQETQYF
TRBJ2-1 | TRBD2 | many | TRBV5-5 | TGTGCCAGCAGCTGGGATCGACTAGCACCCTACAATGAGCAGTTCTTC | CASSWDRLAPYNEQFF
TRBJ2-1 | - | - | TRBV29-1 | TGCAGCGTTTATATATCAGACCGGCAGTTCTTC | CSVYISDRQFF
TRBJ2-7 | - | many | TRBV18 | TGTGCCAGCTCACCACTCCGGAGCTCCTACGAGCAGTACTTC | CASSPLRSSYEQYF
TRBJ2-3 | - | few | TRBV14 | TGTGCCAGCAGCCAAGGGTCGGGTTCAGCCTATACGCAGTATTTT | CASSQGSGSAYTQYF
TRBJ2-7 | TRBD1 | many | TRBV5-4 | TGTGCCAGCAGCTTGGGAGGACAGGTCCTCTCCTACGAGCAGTACTTC | CASSLGGQVLSYEQYF
TRBJ1-2 | - | few | TRBV5-1 | TGCGCCAGCAGTCTACGGGCGGAATCCTATGGCTACACCTTC | CASSLRAESYGYTF
TRBJ2-7 | TRBD1 | many | TRBV27 | TGTGCCAGCGCGGACAGGTTTCCCTACGAGCAGTACTTC | CASADRFPYEQYF
TRBJ2-7 | - | many | TRBV2 | TGTGCCAGCACCAACCAAATACTCCCGGCGGGCCACGAGCAGTACTTC | CASTNQILPAGHEQYF
TRBJ1-2 | TRBD1 | many | TRBV6-5 | TGTGCCAGCAGTTTCGGGACAGGGATCGGCTACACCTTC | CASSFGTGIGYTF
TRBJ2-4 | TRBD2 | many | TRBV5-1 | TGCGCCAGCAGCCTTCGGGGGGAAGACATTCAGTACTTC | CASSLRGEDIQYF
TRBJ2-7 | TRBD2 | many | TRBV28 | TGTGCCAGCAGCGGGACTAGCTTATACGAGCAGTACTTC | CASSGTSLYEQYF
TRBJ2-1 | - | many | TRBV29-1 | TGCAGCACCCTAACGAGTTCCTACAATGAGCAGTTCTTC | CSTLTSSYNEQFF
TRBJ1-1 | - | - | TRBV20-1 | TGCAGTGCTAGTAGGGTGCCTATCGGGAACACTGAAGCTTTCTTT | CSASRVPIGNTEAFF
TRBJ2-1 | - | few | TRBV12-2 | TGTGCAAGTCGTACTCTAGCGGGACCCTACAATGAGCAGTTCTTC | CASRTLAGPYNEQFF